Given below is one T cell receptor (beta chain) in context. What it recognizes is unknown. Other DNA sequences within the sample encode an identical CDR3. This CDR3 contains 15 residues. Germline V gene lookup returns CDR1 MNHNS and CDR2 SASEGT. The V gene lost 1 base and the J gene lost 0 bases, with 7 bases spanning the gap. The data derive from a study of shared clonotypes between healthy human individuals. Study observations and caveats: The naive CD4 repertoires of a handful of donors were compared, and roughly 5.1% of clonotypes were shared.

Data came from immunoSEQ multiplex PCR; TCRdb stores just in-frame clones and leaves some out. The sample has millions of clones, 90% to 95% seen once; the top ten hold 0.1% to 0.15%. The V call is TRBV6-1, the J call TRBJ1-3; D ambiguous. Sequencing was done on a sample of naive CD4+ T cells sorted from blood. Described subset: CD45RA+ positively selected. This clonotype was sampled from a man younger than 35 in good health. For the CDR3, the DNA is TGTGCCAGCAGTGAAGGCGGTTTCTCTGGAAACACCATATATTTT. Translated: CASSEGGFSGNTIYF.